This entry lists 29 T cell receptor beta chains sequenced from one sample in a study of T cells after yellow fever vaccination. Using its own MiXCR run on the 5' RACE reads, TCRdb lists one record per CDR3 protein. This sample yields 450,000 to 600,000 distinct CDR3 sequences, of which less than 20% are seen a single time; 15% to 20% belongs to the top ten. The sequenced sample was PBMCs, obtained less than 6 days after the first yellow fever vaccination. All receptors derive from a man between 18 and 29 years old who received the YFV17D yellow fever vaccine.

The CDR3 sequence is CASNPGRFNEQFF. CDR3 sequence (DNA): TGCGCCAGCAATCCGGGAAGATTCAATGAGCAGTTCTTC. This chain joins TRBV10-2 and TRBJ2-1; weak D call: TRBD2 (5 bases). This CDR3 has 13 residues. Deletions cut 7 bases from V and 6 bases from J, with 13 bases between. The germline gives CDR1 WSHSY, CDR2 SAAADI.

This clonotype was detected a few times. The CDR3 nucleotides are TGTGCCAGCAGCTTGGTGCCTACAGGGGTGGGGAATGAGCAGTTCTTC. It translates to CASSLVPTGVGNEQFF. The J gene is TRBJ2-1, the V gene TRBV5-5; 7 nucleotides line up with TRBD1. The CDR3 runs 16 residues. V trimming: 0 bases; J trimming: 7 bases; junction bases outside the gene matches: 10. CDR1 SGHKS and CDR2 YYEKEE come from the germline V gene (reference sequence). The whole variable domain, remainder taken from reference TRBV5-5 and TRBJ2-1, is DAGVTQSPTHLIKTRGQQVTLRCSPISGHKSVSWYQQVLGQGPQFIFQYYEKEERGRGNFPDRFSARQFPNYSSELNVNALLLGDSALYLCASSLVPTGVGNEQFFGPGTRLTVL.

This clonotype was picked up one time. The chain links TRBV7-2 to TRBJ1-1; D might be TRBD1 (6 bases). Trimming removed 6 bases at V and 6 bases at J, with 17 bases between. The CDR3 has 14 amino acids. Germline CDR1 and CDR2: SGHTA and FQGNSA. The DNA of the CDR3 is TGTGCCAGCAGGTTACAGGGTGGGGTGCCTGAAGCTTTCTTT. Its protein product is CASRLQGGVPEAFF.

The sample holds a few counts of this clonotype. The CDR3 reads CASSQSGGGKTQYF. In DNA form, the CDR3 reads TGTGCCAGCAGCCAAAGCGGGGGGGGTAAGACCCAGTACTTC. This chain uses TRBV3-1 with TRBJ2-5, with 10 bases identical to TRBD2. The germline gives CDR1 LGHDT, CDR2 YNNKEL (reference sequence). V shed 2 bases, J shed 6 bases, and the junction held 3 bases outside the gene matches. The CDR3 spans 14 residues.

The rearrangement links TRBV5-1 to TRBJ1-5; tentative D call: TRBD1 (5 bases). The CDR3 extends over 14 amino acids. V lost 0 bases and J lost 8, with 12 bases in between. Germline loops: CDR1 SGHRS, CDR2 YFSETQ. The CDR3, as DNA: TGCGCCAGCAGCTTGGGAGGGACCGGGGAGCCCCAGCATTTT. Translation: CASSLGGTGEPQHF.

The rearrangement links TRBV25-1 to TRBJ2-2; no clear D. There are 16 residues in the CDR3. Germline assignment: CDR1 MGHDK and CDR2 SYGVNS. The V end was cut by 3 bases, the J end by 6 bases, with 17 bases between. Here the CDR3 DNA reads TGTGCCAGCAGTGACCCCCGGCAGAGGCCCCCCGGGGAGCTGTTTTTT. Its translation: CASSDPRQRPPGELFF.

This clonotype was seen only a few times. The chain is built from TRBV20-1 and TRBJ2-5, with D perhaps TRBD1 (5 bases). The germline CDR1 and CDR2 sequences are DFQATT and SNEGSKA (reference sequence). V gave up 5 bases and J gave up 5 bases, with 15 bases separating them. The CDR3 totals 13 residues. DNA of the CDR3: TGCAGTGCTGGGGCCCGCAAGTATGAGACCCAGTACTTC. Translating gives CSAGARKYETQYF.

This clonotype was detected a few times. At one of its ends the junction is not consistent with the germline gene, which may arise from a read error. The chain employs TRBV5-6 and TRBJ1-4, with a tentative D call TRBD1 (5 bases). CDR3 length: 13 residues. Germline values: CDR1 SGHDT, CDR2 YYEEEE. As DNA, the CDR3 is TGTGCCAGCAGCTCCGGGACTAGTGAAAAACTGTTTTTT. Protein product: CASSSGTSEKLFF.

This chain connects TRBV5-4 to TRBJ1-1, with 8 positions matching TRBD1. Germline CDR1 reads SGHNT; CDR2 reads YYREEE (reference sequence). The CDR3 sequence is 14 residues long. V trimming: 3 bases; J trimming: 6 bases; junction bases outside the gene matches: 7. DNA for the CDR3: TGTGCCAGCAGCTCCAACAGGGGGAAGGCTGAAGCTTTCTTT. Amino acid sequence: CASSSNRGKAEAFF.

The J gene is TRBJ2-7, the V gene TRBV11-2; TRBD2 agrees at 11 bases. The junction had 6 bases not matched to a gene; V was cut back by 3 bases and J by 5 bases. The CDR3 has 15 residues. Germline V gene sequence: CDR1 SGHAT, CDR2 FQNNGV. This CDR3 reads CASSFLAGGPNEQYF. The CDR3 nucleotides read TGTGCCAGCAGCTTTTTAGCGGGGGGGCCCAACGAGCAGTACTTC.

This clonotype was found a few times. The chain combines TRBV7-9 with TRBJ2-5; TRBD2 aligns across 10 bases. Germline trimming cut 7 bases from V and 5 bases from J; bases unmatched to any gene: 13. The CDR3 spans 16 residues. CDR1 and CDR2 from the germline V gene are SEHNR and FQNEAQ (reference sequence). The CDR3 sequence is CASNSLSGGAWETQYF. CDR3 bases: TGTGCCAGCAATTCCCTAAGCGGGGGGGCATGGGAGACCCAGTACTTC.

The J gene is TRBJ1-6, the V gene TRBV20-1, with D possibly being TRBD1 (5 bases). Trimming left V 1 base short and J 8 bases short, with 12 bases between. The CDR3 covers 14 residues. CDR1 is DFQATT and CDR2 is SNEGSKA in the germline V gene (reference sequence). In DNA, the CDR3 is TGCAGTGCTAGAGCCATCCTCAGGGATTCACCCCTCCACTTT. This gives the protein CSARAILRDSPLHF.

In this sample, this clonotype turned up a few times. The J gene is TRBJ2-3, the V gene TRBV7-3, with 8 positions matching TRBD1. Germline V CDR1 and CDR2: SGHTA, FQGTGA. The V and J ends lost 3 bases and 6 bases, in that order; junction bases with no gene match: 5. This CDR3 comprises 14 residues. The CDR3 nucleotides are TGTGCCAGCAGCTTTCAGGGGGCTGGGGATACGCAGTATTTT. Translation: CASSFQGAGDTQYF. The full variable domain, with the rest looked up from reference TRBV7-3 and TRBJ2-3, is GAGVSQTPSNKVTEKGKYVELRCDPISGHTALYWYRQSLGQGPEFLIYFQGTGAADDSGLPNDRFFAVRPEGSVSTLKIQRTERGDSAVYLCASSFQGAGDTQYFGPGTRLTVL.

Ten or more counts support this clonotype. This chain links TRBV4-1 with TRBJ1-5, with 8 bases that match TRBD1. CDR1 is MGHRA, CDR2 YSYEKL, per germline. The CDR3 is made up of 15 amino acids. Trimming took 4 bases from V and 1 from J; bases not matched to a gene: 3. CDR3 loop: CASSPQGASNQPQHF. The CDR3 region has the DNA TGCGCCAGCAGCCCCCAGGGGGCGAGCAATCAGCCCCAGCATTTT.

The chain uses TRBV20-1 and TRBJ2-7; TRBD2 matches at 7 bases. Germline CDR1 DFQATT, CDR2 SNEGSKA (reference sequence). The CDR3 has 13 residues. V dropped 2 bases and J dropped 4; count of bases not matched to a gene: 5. CDR3 sequence reads: CSARPREAYEQYV. Written as DNA, the CDR3 is TGCAGTGCTAGACCCCGGGAGGCGTACGAGCAGTACGTC.

The chain uses TRBV4-1 and TRBJ2-1, with 9 bases aligning to TRBD2. The J segment lost 2 bases and the V segment lost 2 bases, leaving 1 base of the junction unmatched. This CDR3 region has 15 residues. CDR1 is MGHRA, CDR2 YSYEKL, per germline. The CDR3 nucleotides are TGCGCCAGCAGCCAACCTAGCGGGGCCTACAATGAGCAGTTCTTC. Its translation: CASSQPSGAYNEQFF.

The chain couples TRBV5-1 to TRBJ1-2; 8 bases align to TRBD1. V lost 8 bases, J lost 1 base, and 10 bases stayed unmatched. CDR1 and CDR2 (germline): SGHRS, YFSETQ. This CDR3 contains 15 residues. CDR3 sequence (DNA): TGCGCCAGAAGCCTACGGACAGGGCTTAACTATGGCTACACCTTC. The encoded protein is CARSLRTGLNYGYTF.

This clonotype was seen only a few times. The chain joins TRBV20-1 to TRBJ1-2; D call uncertain. CDR1 and CDR2 (germline): DFQATT, SNEGSKA (reference sequence). The V end lost 0 bases, the J end lost 4 bases, and 9 bases lay between the germline ends. This CDR3 is built from 13 residues. CDR3 in amino acids: CSARDPSGYGYTF. The CDR3 DNA is TGCAGTGCTAGAGATCCCAGCGGCTATGGCTACACCTTC.

This clonotype has ten or more counts. This rearrangement joins TRBV5-1 to TRBJ1-4; 8 bases fit TRBD1. CDR3 length: 15 amino acids. CDR1 and CDR2 from the germline V gene are SGHRS and YFSETQ. The V segment lost 4 bases and the J segment 6 bases; nucleotides outside the gene matches: 8. The DNA for the CDR3 is TGCGCCAGCAGCACTCAGGGGGCGAGGGATGAAAAACTGTTTTTT. Encoded protein: CASSTQGARDEKLFF.

This clonotype was counted only a few times. The rearrangement uses TRBV19 and TRBJ2-5; D ambiguous. The germline CDR1 and CDR2 sequences are LNHDA and SQIVND (reference sequence). This CDR3 contains 14 residues. Between the trimmed V and J ends, which lost 7 bases and 3 bases, there was a span of 15 bases. The CDR3 loop is CASMAGFDEETQYF. The CDR3 DNA reads TGTGCCAGTATGGCCGGATTTGACGAAGAGACCCAGTACTTC.

This clonotype was seen at least ten times. The chain joins TRBV12-3 or TRBV12-4 to TRBJ2-1; D is uncertain. The ends were cut back, 3 bases at V and 6 bases at J, with 0 bases in the middle. The CDR3 contains 10 residues. This CDR3 reads CASSFNEQFF. As DNA, the CDR3 is TGTGCCAGCAGTTTCAATGAGCAGTTCTTC.

The rearrangement links TRBV20-1 to TRBJ1-5; D is undetermined. V lost 3 bases to trimming and J lost 5 bases, with 8 bases between them. Germline loops: CDR1 DFQATT, CDR2 SNEGSKA (reference sequence). The CDR3 length is 12 residues. For the CDR3, the DNA is TGCAGTGCTAGTTCCGGAGATCAGCCCCAGCATTTT. Translating gives CSASSGDQPQHF.

The chain combines TRBV20-1 with TRBJ2-3, with D maybe TRBD1 (7 bases). Per germline, CDR1 DFQATT and CDR2 SNEGSKA (reference sequence). The CDR3 covers 14 residues. The V and J ends lost 5 bases and 2 bases respectively, with 14 bases between them. CDR3 nucleotides: TGCAGTGCTCGATGCGGGACAGACACAGATACGCAGTATTTT. Protein sequence: CSARCGTDTDTQYF.

This clonotype has a handful of counts. J is TRBJ2-2 and V is TRBV5-8; no reliable D call. Deletions cut 4 bases from V and 6 bases from J, with 13 bases between. The CDR3 consists of 14 residues. Germline CDR1 is SGHTS and CDR2 is YDEGEE. CDR3 bases: TGTGCCAGCAGCCCGGACCTATTAGCCGGGGAGCTGTTTTTT. Translation gives CASSPDLLAGELFF.

The rearrangement uses TRBV27 and TRBJ1-2; D is possibly TRBD1 (6 bases). The CDR3 sequence is 15 residues long. Deletions cut 6 bases from V and 6 bases from J, with 20 bases between. Germline assignment: CDR1 MNHEY and CDR2 SMNVEV (reference sequence). In DNA, the CDR3 is TGTGCCAGCAGCCCGGGTCAGGGGTTTATCGATGGCTACACCTTC. Translation gives CASSPGQGFIDGYTF.

This CDR3 reads CASRRDYNQPQHF. The CDR3 nucleotides read TGTGCCAGCAGACGGGACTATAATCAGCCCCAGCATTTT. V usage is TRBV12-3 or TRBV12-4 and J usage is TRBJ1-5, with D possibly matching TRBD1 (5 bases). V was clipped by 6 bases and J by 4 bases, with 10 bases between them. This CDR3 has 13 amino acids.

The chain couples TRBV27 to TRBJ1-6; D gene uncertain. The length of the CDR3 is 11 residues. V gave up 11 bases and J gave up 9 bases, with 11 bases separating them. Germline CDR1 MNHEY, CDR2 SMNVEV (reference sequence). The CDR3 loop reads CALKAGSPLHF. DNA of the CDR3: TGTGCCCTGAAGGCTGGTTCACCCCTCCACTTT.

This clonotype appeared many times. This chain links TRBV18 with TRBJ1-1; D might be TRBD1 (5 bases). The ends were cut back, 5 bases at V and 4 bases at J, with 5 bases in the middle. Germline V CDR1 and CDR2: KGHSH, LQKENI. The CDR3 is 11 residues long. CDR3 bases: TGTGCCAGCTCAGGGGGCACTGAAGCTTTCTTT. Protein: CASSGGTEAFF.

V usage is TRBV6-1 and J usage is TRBJ2-5, with no clear D. The germline V gene has CDR1 MNHNS and CDR2 SASEGT. CDR3 length equals 13 residues. V shed 6 bases and J shed 5 bases, with 13 bases lying between them. The CDR3 nucleotides read TGTGCCAGCAGACCTCCCCAAGCGGAGACCCAGTACTTC. This encodes CASRPPQAETQYF.